The following is a T cell receptor (beta chain) sequence with its context. Clones were sequenced by immunoSEQ multiplex PCR, and TCRdb holds only the in-frame ones, with some missing. Of fewer than 250,000 clones listed, around 90% are singletons. The sample belongs to a study of blood T cell repertoires in COVID-19. After removal of 4 bases from V and 7 bases from J, the junction contained 9 bases not matched to a gene. The CDR3 is made up of 14 amino acids. Germline CDR1 and CDR2: SGHDN and FVKESK. The sample consisted of peripheral blood. The chain links TRBV14 to TRBJ2-7; 8 bases agree with TRBD2. The source of this sequence is a man aged 65 to 79 with acute or convalescent COVID-19. Written as DNA, the CDR3 is TGTGCCAGCAGCCCAAGCGGGAGCATAAGGGAGCAGTACTTC. As protein: CASSPSGSIREQYF.